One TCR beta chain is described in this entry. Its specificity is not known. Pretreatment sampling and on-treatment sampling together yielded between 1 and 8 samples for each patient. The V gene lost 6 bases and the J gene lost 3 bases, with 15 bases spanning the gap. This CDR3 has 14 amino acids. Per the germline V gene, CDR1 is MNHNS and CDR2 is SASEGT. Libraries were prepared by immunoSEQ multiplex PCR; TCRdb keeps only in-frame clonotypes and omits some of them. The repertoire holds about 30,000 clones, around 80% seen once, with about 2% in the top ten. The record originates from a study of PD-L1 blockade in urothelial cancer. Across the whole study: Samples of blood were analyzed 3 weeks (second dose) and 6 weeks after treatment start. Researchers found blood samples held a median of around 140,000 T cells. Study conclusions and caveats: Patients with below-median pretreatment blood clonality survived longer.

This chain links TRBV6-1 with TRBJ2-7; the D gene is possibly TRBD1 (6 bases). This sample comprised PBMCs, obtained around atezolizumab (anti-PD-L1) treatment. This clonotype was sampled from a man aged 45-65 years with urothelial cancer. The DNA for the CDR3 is TGTGCCAGCAGCGATTCGGACAGCCTCTACGAGCAGTACGTC. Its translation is CASSDSDSLYEQYV.